Each of the 18 T cell receptor beta chains below was sequenced from the same sample in a study of OX40 agonist ivuxolimab in advanced cancers. Libraries were prepared through the immunoSEQ multiplex PCR assay. In its TCRdb copy, this immuneACCESS table keeps in-frame sequences only and misses some clones. Where compared with another copy, unresolved V genes explain less than half of these, and the others have no known cause. The sample table contains tens of thousands of clones; only one count was recorded for about 85% of them. Clones ranked in the top ten supply under 3.5% of the sample. The sequencing used CD4+ or CD8+ T cells sorted from blood, collected in a trial of the OX40 agonist ivuxolimab. The receptors were gathered from an adult with an advanced solid tumor such as melanoma, head and neck, liver or kidney cancer.

The chain links TRBV4-2 to TRBJ2-7, with 8 bases identical to TRBD2. Germline V gene data show CDR1 as LGHNA and CDR2 as YNFKEQ. V shed 4 bases and J 3 bases; nucleotides not matched to a gene: 14. The CDR3 runs to 17 residues. Here the CDR3 DNA reads TGTGCCAGCAGCCGGATGCAGATAAGCGGGGGAAACTACGAGCAGTACTTC. This codes for CASSRMQISGGNYEQYF.

This clone was observed a handful of times. The rearrangement joins TRBV7-3 to TRBJ2-2, with 8 bases aligning to TRBD1. The junction had 7 bases not matched to a gene; V was cut back by 5 bases and J by 5 bases. The CDR3 runs 15 residues. Germline V lookup: CDR1 SGHTA, CDR2 FQGTGA. The CDR3 reads CASSPGQGRTGELFF. The DNA for the CDR3 is TGTGCCAGCAGCCCAGGACAGGGTCGGACCGGGGAGCTGTTTTTT.

This rearrangement joins TRBV5-5 to TRBJ1-1; no definite D call. The CDR3 loop spans 15 amino acids. Germline CDR1 SGHKS, CDR2 YYEKEE (reference sequence). The germline V and J ends were trimmed by 2 bases and 5 bases, with 16 bases remaining between them. CDR3 protein: CASSFFGSPRTEAFF. The CDR3 bases are TGTGCCAGCAGCTTTTTCGGCTCCCCACGAACTGAAGCTTTCTTT.

V and J are TRBV6-5 and TRBJ2-2, with D tentatively TRBD2 (6 bases). Germline CDR1 MNHEY, CDR2 SVGAGI. The ends were cut back, 4 bases at V and 5 bases at J, with 11 bases in the middle. CDR3 length: 14 residues. The CDR3 loop is CASSFTGETGELFF. CDR3 bases: TGTGCCAGCAGTTTCACGGGGGAGACCGGGGAGCTGTTTTTT.

V is TRBV30 and J is TRBJ1-3; D gene unclear. CDR3 length: 14 residues. The germline V gene has CDR1 GTSNPN and CDR2 SVGIG (reference sequence). Between the trimmed V and J ends, which lost 7 bases and 2 bases, there was a span of 15 bases. The CDR3 loop is CASYIGRPGNTIYF. In nucleotides, the CDR3 is TGTGCCTCTTACATCGGGAGGCCTGGAAACACCATATATTTT.

V and J are TRBV11-3 and TRBJ1-1; no clear D. CDR3 length equals 12 residues. CDR1 and CDR2 from the germline V gene are SGHNT and YENEEA. V was clipped by 6 bases and J by 4 bases, with 9 bases between them. The CDR3 is CASRGTGTEAFF. The DNA of the CDR3 is TGTGCCAGCAGAGGTACGGGCACTGAAGCTTTCTTT.

This chain joins TRBV27 and TRBJ2-7; 8 nucleotides agree with TRBD1. The germline V gene encodes CDR1 MNHEY and CDR2 SMNVEV (reference sequence). The CDR3 consists of 17 residues. J lost 1 base, V lost 2 bases, and 10 bases had no gene match. The CDR3, as DNA: TGTGCCAGCAGTTTAAGGGGACAGGACTTCTTTTCCTACGAGCAGTACTTC. This codes for CASSLRGQDFFSYEQYF.

This clone appeared a single time. This sequence joins TRBV6-6 and TRBJ2-7; no firm D call. V was trimmed by 5 bases and J by 0 bases, leaving 8 bases between them. Looked up from germline, CDR1 is MNHNY and CDR2 is SVGAGI (reference sequence). This CDR3 is 13 amino acids long. The CDR3 protein is CASSPHLSYEQYF. The CDR3 bases are TGTGCCAGCAGTCCTCATCTCTCCTACGAGCAGTACTTC.

CDR3: CASRTVANQPQHF. The CDR3 nucleotides are TGTGCCAGTAGGACGGTAGCCAATCAGCCCCAGCATTTT. The chain has TRBV19 and TRBJ1-5; D not resolved. V was trimmed by 6 bases and J by 3 bases, leaving 9 bases between them. Looked up from germline, CDR1 is LNHDA and CDR2 is SQIVND (reference sequence). The CDR3 extends over 13 amino acids.

The genes are TRBV6-5 and TRBJ1-2; D unresolved. The CDR3 consists of 13 residues. Germline V gene lookup returns CDR1 MNHEY and CDR2 SVGAGI. V was cut by 4 bases and J by 8 bases, with 14 bases left in between. CDR3 bases: TGTGCCAGCAGTTCTACGGCCGGTCAGGGCTACACCTTC. Translating it yields CASSSTAGQGYTF.

This chain uses TRBV6-6 with TRBJ2-5, with D possibly TRBD1 on 5 matching bases. V dropped 2 bases and J dropped 3 bases, with 10 bases sitting between them. This CDR3 spans 14 amino acids. Germline lookup yields CDR1 MNHNY and CDR2 SVGAGI (reference sequence). The CDR3, as DNA: TGTGCCAGCAGTTACATCAGGGCCAAAGAGACCCAGTACTTC. Its protein is CASSYIRAKETQYF.

The chain's CDR3 is CASTPLGQGRTNEKLFF. The CDR3 DNA sequence: TGTGCCAGTACCCCGTTAGGGCAGGGGAGAACTAATGAAAAACTGTTTTTT. V and J are TRBV19 and TRBJ1-4, with a possible D match to TRBD1 (6 bases). The CDR3 is 17 amino acids. Trimming cost V 7 bases and J 1 base, with 19 bases left between them. Germline V lookup: CDR1 LNHDA, CDR2 SQIVND (reference sequence). Full variable domain (rest looked up from reference TRBV19 and TRBJ1-4): DGGITQSPKYLFRKEGQNVTLSCEQNLNHDAMYWYRQDPGQGLRLIYYSQIVNDFQKGDIAEGYSVSREKKESFPLTVTSAQKNPTAFYLCASTPLGQGRTNEKLFFGSGTQLSVL.

This chain joins TRBV21-1 and TRBJ2-3; TRBD1 is the table's D call, not checked against the DNA. TRBV21-1 is marked as a pseudogene. This CDR3 is built from 17 residues. The CDR3 DNA follows: TGTGCCAGCAGCAAAGACAGGCCCTCTATCGGCATGAATACGCAGTATTTT. Its translation is CASSKDRPSIGMNTQYF.

V is TRBV15 and J is TRBJ2-7; possibly TRBD1 for D (5 bases). Trimming took off 0 bases at V and 3 bases at J, with 12 bases between the two ends. CDR1 is LNHNV, CDR2 YYDKDF, per germline (reference sequence). This CDR3 has 15 amino acids. The CDR3 DNA is TGTGCCACCAGCAGAGATACTACAGGATACTACGAGCAGTACTTC. Protein product: CATSRDTTGYYEQYF.

This chain joins TRBV5-4 and TRBJ1-1; D not certain. This CDR3 is 16 amino acids long. Germline values: CDR1 SGHNT, CDR2 YYREEE (reference sequence). Trimming pared 4 bases from V and 4 bases from J, leaving 20 bases between. The CDR3 sequence is CASSRRVLGVGTEAFF. The CDR3 nucleotides are TGTGCCAGCAGCCGAAGGGTCCTCGGGGTGGGCACTGAAGCTTTCTTT.

This chain uses TRBV28 with TRBJ1-2; D is perhaps TRBD1 (6 bases). The germline V and J ends were trimmed by 3 bases and 8 bases, with 16 bases remaining between them. The CDR3 has 14 amino acids. Per germline, CDR1 MDHEN and CDR2 SYDVKM. The CDR3 loop reads CASSLPPGAGGYTF. In DNA form, the CDR3 reads TGTGCCAGCAGTTTGCCGCCGGGGGCGGGGGGCTACACCTTC.

The V call is TRBV9, the J call TRBJ1-2; TRBD1 matches 9 bases. Germline lookup yields CDR1 SGDLS and CDR2 YYNGEE. The CDR3 runs 14 residues. The trim removed 4 bases at V and 3 bases at J, leaving 4 bases unmatched. The CDR3 spells CASSKRTGDYGYTF. The CDR3 DNA is TGTGCCAGCAGCAAGCGGACAGGGGACTATGGCTACACCTTC.

This rearrangement joins TRBV2 to TRBJ2-5; 9 bases agree with TRBD2. V trimming: 8 bases; J trimming: 0 bases; junction bases outside the gene matches: 10. Germline V gene data show CDR1 as SNHLY and CDR2 as FYNNEI. This CDR3 region has 16 residues. CDR3 coding DNA: TGTGCCAGCTTGAGAGGGAGCGGGGGGAACCAAGAGACCCAGTACTTC. Protein product: CASLRGSGGNQETQYF.